This TCR beta chain is drawn from a study of cytotoxic CD8 clonotypes in ibrutinib-treated CLL. Assay: immunoSEQ multiplex PCR; the TCRdb copy retains only in-frame clones and omits some. There are some 200,000 clones in the sample; 72% occur only once, and 13% lies in the top ten. The germline gives CDR1 SGDLS, CDR2 YYNGEE. J gave up 1 base and V 4 bases, and 5 bases lay outside the gene matches. The CDR3 spans 15 residues. This clone was counted a few times. This chain connects TRBV9 to TRBJ1-3; the match to TRBD1 covers 7 bases. This receptor was taken from a human donor with chronic lymphocytic leukemia. Sample: PBMCs, taken after 24 months of ibrutinib treatment. The CDR3 sequence: CASSIRQGSGNTIYF. The CDR3 DNA reads as TGTGCCAGCAGCATACGACAGGGATCTGGAAACACCATATATTTT.